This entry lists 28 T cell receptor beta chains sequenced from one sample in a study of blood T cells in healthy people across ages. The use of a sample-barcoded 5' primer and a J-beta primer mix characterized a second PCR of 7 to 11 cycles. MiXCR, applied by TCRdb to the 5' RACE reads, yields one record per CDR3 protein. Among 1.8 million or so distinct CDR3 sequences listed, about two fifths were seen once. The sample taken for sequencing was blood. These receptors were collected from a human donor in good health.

The chain's CDR3 is CSAENGLAGGINEQFF. CDR3 DNA sequence: TGCAGTGCAGAAAATGGACTAGCGGGGGGTATCAATGAGCAGTTCTTC. The rearrangement links TRBV20-1 to TRBJ2-1; 14 bases are a match to TRBD2. This CDR3 is built from 16 residues. Trimming took 6 bases from V and 6 from J; bases not matched to a gene: 10. The germline V gene encodes CDR1 DFQATT and CDR2 SNEGSKA (reference sequence).

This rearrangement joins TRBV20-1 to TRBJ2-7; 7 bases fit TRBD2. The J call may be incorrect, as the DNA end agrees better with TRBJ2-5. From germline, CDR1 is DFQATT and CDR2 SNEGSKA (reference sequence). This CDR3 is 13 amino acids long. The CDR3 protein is CSAIREGSETQYF. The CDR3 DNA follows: TGCAGTGCTATCAGGGAGGGTTCGGAGACCCAGTACTTC.

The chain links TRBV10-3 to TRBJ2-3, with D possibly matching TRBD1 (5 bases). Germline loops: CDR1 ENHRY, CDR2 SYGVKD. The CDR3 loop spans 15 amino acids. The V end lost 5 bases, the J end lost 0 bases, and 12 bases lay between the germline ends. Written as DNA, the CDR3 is TGTGCCATCAGTCGTCAGGGCTATAGCACAGATACGCAGTATTTT. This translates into CAISRQGYSTDTQYF.

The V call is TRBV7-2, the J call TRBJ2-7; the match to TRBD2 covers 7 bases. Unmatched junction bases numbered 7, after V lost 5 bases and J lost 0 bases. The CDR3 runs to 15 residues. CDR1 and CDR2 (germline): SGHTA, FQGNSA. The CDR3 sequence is CASSQAASGSYEQYF. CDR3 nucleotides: TGTGCCAGCAGCCAAGCGGCTAGCGGCTCCTACGAGCAGTACTTC.

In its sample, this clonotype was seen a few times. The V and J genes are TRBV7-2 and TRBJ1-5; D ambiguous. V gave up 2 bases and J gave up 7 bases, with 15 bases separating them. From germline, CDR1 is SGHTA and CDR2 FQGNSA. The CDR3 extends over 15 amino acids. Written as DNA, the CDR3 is TGTGCCAGCAGCTTATCAGGTACCGCGGACCAGCCCCAGCATTTT. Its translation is CASSLSGTADQPQHF.

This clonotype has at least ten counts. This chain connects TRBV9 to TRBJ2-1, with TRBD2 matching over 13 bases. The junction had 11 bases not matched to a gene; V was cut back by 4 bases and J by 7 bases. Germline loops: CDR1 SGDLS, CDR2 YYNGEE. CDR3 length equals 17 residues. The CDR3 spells CASSSRTSGGNGNEQFF. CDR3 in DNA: TGTGCCAGCAGCTCACGGACTAGCGGGGGCAACGGAAATGAGCAGTTCTTC.

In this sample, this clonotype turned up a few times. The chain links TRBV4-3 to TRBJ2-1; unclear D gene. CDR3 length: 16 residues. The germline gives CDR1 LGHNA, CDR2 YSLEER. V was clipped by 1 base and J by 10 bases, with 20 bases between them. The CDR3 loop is CASSQGMTSIPYEQFF. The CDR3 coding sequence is TGCGCCAGCAGCCAAGGTATGACATCTATACCCTACGAGCAGTTCTTC.

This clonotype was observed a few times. The CDR3 loop is CSVEDLKDGYTF. The CDR3 nucleotides are TGCAGCGTTGAAGATCTCAAGGATGGCTACACCTTC. V usage is TRBV29-1 and J usage is TRBJ1-2; no definite D call. CDR3 size: 12 residues. V lost 0 bases to trimming and J lost 6 bases, with 8 bases between them. Germline CDR1 SQVTM, CDR2 ANQGSEA.

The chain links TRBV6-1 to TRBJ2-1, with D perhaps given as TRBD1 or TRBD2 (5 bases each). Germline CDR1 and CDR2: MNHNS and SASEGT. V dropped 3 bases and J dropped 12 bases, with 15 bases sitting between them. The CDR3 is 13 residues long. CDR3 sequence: CASSDFPGRPQFF. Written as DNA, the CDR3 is TGTGCCAGCAGTGACTTCCCGGGACGGCCGCAGTTCTTC.

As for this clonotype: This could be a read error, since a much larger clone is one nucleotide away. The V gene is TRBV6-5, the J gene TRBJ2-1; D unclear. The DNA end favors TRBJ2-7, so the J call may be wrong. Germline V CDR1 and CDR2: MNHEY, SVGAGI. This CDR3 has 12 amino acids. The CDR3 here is CASSYGSNEQYF. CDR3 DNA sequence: TGTGCCAGCAGTTATGGTAGCAATGAGCAGTACTTC.

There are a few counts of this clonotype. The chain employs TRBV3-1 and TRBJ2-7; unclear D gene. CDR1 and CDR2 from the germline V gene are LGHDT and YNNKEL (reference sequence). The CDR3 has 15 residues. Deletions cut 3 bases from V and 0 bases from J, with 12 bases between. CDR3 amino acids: CASSHRQTPSYEQYF. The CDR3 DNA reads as TGTGCCAGCAGCCACCGTCAGACTCCCTCCTACGAGCAGTACTTC.

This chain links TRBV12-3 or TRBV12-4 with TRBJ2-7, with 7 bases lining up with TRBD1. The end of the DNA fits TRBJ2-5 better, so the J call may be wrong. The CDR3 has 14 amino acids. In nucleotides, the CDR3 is TGTGCCAGCAGTTTCCCAGGGGGCCAAGAGACCCAGTACTTC. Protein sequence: CASSFPGGQETQYF.

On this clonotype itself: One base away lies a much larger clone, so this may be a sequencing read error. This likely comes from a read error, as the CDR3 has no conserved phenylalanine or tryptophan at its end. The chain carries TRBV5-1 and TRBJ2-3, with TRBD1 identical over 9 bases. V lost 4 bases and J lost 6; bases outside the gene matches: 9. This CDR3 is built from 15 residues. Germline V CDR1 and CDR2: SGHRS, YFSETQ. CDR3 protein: CASSARDRVVDTQYL. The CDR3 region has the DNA TGCGCCAGCAGCGCCCGGGACAGGGTTGTTGATACGCAGTATCTT.

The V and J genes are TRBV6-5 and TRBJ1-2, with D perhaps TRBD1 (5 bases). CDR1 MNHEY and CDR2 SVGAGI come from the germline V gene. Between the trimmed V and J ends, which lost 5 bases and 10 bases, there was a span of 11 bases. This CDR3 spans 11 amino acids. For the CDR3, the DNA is TGTGCCAGCAGTGACCTGGGGGACTACACCTTC. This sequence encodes CASSDLGDYTF.

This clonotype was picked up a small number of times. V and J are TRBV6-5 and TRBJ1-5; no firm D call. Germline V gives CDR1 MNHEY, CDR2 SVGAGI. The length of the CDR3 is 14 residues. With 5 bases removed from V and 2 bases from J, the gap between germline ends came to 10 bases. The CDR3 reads CASSTYLGNQPQHF. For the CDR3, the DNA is TGTGCCAGCAGTACCTATTTGGGCAATCAGCCCCAGCATTTT.

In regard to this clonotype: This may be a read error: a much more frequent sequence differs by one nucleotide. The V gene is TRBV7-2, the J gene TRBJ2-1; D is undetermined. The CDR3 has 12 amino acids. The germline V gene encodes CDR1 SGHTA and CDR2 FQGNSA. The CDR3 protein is CASSFFYIEQFF. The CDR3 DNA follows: TGTGCCAGCAGCTTTTTCTACATTGAGCAGTTCTTC. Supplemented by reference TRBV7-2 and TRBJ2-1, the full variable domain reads GAGVSQSPSNKVTEKGKDVELRCDPISGHTALYWYRQSLGQGLEFLIYFQGNSAPDKSGLPSDRFSAERTGGSVSTLTIQRTQQEDSAVYLCASSFFYIEQFFGPGTRLTVL.

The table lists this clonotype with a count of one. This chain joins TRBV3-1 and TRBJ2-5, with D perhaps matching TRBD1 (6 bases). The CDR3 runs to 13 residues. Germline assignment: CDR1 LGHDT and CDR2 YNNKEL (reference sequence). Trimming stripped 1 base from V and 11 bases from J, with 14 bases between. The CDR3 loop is CASSQVLGQGQYF. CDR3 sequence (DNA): TGTGCCAGCAGCCAAGTACTAGGTCAGGGGCAGTACTTC.

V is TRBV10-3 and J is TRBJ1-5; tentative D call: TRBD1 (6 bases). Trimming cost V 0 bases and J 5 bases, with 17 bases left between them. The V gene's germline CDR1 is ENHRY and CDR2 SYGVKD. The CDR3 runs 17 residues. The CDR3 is CAISESNKSGVDQPQHF. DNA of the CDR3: TGTGCCATCAGTGAGTCGAATAAGTCAGGGGTGGATCAGCCCCAGCATTTT.

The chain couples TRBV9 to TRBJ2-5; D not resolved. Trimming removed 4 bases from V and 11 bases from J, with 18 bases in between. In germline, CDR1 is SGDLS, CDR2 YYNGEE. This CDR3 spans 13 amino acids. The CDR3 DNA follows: TGTGCCAGCAGCCCAGAATGGGGAAGCCGGCAGTACTTC. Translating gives CASSPEWGSRQYF.

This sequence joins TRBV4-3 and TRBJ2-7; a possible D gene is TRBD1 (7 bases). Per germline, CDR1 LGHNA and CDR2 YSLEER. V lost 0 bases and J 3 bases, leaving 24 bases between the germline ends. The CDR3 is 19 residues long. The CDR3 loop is CASSQELGRSGRGDYEQYF. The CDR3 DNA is TGCGCCAGCAGCCAAGAACTAGGAAGGAGCGGCAGGGGGGACTACGAGCAGTACTTC.

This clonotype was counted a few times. In DNA form, the CDR3 reads TGCGCCAGCAGCAGAGTAGACCCGAGGGAGGGCAAAAACATTCAGTACTTC. This codes for CASSRVDPREGKNIQYF. V and J are TRBV5-1 and TRBJ2-4, with TRBD2 identical over 7 bases. The V gene end was trimmed by 4 bases and the J gene end by 3 bases; junction bases not matched to a gene: 13. Germline V CDR1 and CDR2: SGHRS, YFSETQ. This CDR3 spans 17 amino acids. Using reference TRBV5-1 and TRBJ2-4 for the parts outside the CDR3, the full variable domain is KAGVTQTPRYLIKTRGQQVTLSCSPISGHRSVSWYQQTPGQGLQFLFEYFSETQRNKGNFPGRFSGRQFSNSRSEMNVSTLELGDSALYLCASSRVDPREGKNIQYFGAGTRLSVL.

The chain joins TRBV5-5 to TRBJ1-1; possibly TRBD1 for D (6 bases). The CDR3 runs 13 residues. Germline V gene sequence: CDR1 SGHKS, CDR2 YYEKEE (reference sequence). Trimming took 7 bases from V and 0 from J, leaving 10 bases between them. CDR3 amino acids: CASFGQLNTEAFF. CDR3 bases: TGTGCCAGCTTTGGACAGTTGAACACTGAAGCTTTCTTT.

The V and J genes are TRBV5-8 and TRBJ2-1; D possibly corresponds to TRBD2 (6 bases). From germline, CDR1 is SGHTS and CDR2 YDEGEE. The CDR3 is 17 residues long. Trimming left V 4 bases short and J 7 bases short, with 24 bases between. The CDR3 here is CASSPMEGDGGWNEQFF. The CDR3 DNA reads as TGTGCCAGCAGCCCGATGGAAGGGGACGGGGGATGGAATGAGCAGTTCTTC.

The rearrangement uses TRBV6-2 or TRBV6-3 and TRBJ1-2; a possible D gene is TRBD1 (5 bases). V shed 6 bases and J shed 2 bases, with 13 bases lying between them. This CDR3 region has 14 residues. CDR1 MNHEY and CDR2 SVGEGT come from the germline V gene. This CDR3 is CASSWDQWNYGYTF. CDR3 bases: TGTGCCAGCAGCTGGGACCAGTGGAACTATGGCTACACCTTC.

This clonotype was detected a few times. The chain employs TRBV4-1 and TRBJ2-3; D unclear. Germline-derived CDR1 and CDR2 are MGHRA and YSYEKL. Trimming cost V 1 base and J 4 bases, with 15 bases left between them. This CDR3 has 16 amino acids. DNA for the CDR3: TGCGCCAGCAGCCAAGTGGCGAGCGACTCTGCAGATACGCAGTATTTT. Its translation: CASSQVASDSADTQYF.

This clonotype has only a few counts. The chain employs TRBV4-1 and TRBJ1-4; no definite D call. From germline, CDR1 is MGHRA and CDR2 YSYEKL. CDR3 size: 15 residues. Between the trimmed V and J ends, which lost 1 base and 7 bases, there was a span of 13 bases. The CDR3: CASSQVRWEGEKLFF. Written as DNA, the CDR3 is TGCGCCAGCAGCCAAGTGCGTTGGGAGGGTGAAAAACTGTTTTTT.

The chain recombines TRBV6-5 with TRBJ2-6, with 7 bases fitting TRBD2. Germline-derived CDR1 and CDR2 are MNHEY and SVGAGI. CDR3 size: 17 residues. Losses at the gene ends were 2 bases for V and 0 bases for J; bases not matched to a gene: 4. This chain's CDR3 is CASSYGGDSSGANVLTF. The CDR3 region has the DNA TGTGCCAGCAGTTACGGGGGGGATTCCTCTGGGGCCAACGTCCTGACTTTC.

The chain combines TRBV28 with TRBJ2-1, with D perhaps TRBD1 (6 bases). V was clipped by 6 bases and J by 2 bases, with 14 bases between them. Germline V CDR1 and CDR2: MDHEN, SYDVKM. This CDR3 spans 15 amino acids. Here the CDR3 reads CASSHKGVPYNEQFF. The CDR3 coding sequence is TGTGCCAGCAGCCATAAGGGGGTTCCCTACAATGAGCAGTTCTTC.